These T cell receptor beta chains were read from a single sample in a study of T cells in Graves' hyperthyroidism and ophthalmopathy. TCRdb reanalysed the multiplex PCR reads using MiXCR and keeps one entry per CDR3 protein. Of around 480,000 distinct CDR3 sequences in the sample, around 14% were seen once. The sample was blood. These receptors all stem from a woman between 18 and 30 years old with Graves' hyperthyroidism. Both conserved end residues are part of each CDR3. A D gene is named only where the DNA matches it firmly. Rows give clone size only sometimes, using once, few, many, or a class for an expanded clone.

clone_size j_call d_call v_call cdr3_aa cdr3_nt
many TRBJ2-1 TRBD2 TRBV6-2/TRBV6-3 CASSEREGDYEQFF TGTGCCAGCAGCGAGCGGGAGGGAGACTATGAGCAGTTCTTC
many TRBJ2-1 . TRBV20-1 CTSLGRSYNEQFF TGCACCAGCCTAGGGCGCTCCTACAATGAGCAGTTCTTC
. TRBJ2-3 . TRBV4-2 CASSQGDGGTDTQYF TGTGCCAGCAGCCAAGGAGACGGGGGCACAGATACGCAGTATTTT
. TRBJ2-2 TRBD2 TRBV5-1 CASSLRLAGLSANTGELFF TGCGCCAGCAGCTTGAGGCTAGCGGGTCTTTCCGCGAACACCGGGGAGCTGTTTTTT
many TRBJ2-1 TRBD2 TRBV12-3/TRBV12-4 CASILAGEQNEQFF TGTGCCAGCATCTTAGCGGGAGAGCAGAATGAGCAGTTCTTC
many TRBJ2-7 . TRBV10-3 CAISGGTGSPYEQYF TGTGCCATCAGTGGTGGGACTGGAAGCCCCTACGAGCAGTACTTC
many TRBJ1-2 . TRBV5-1 CASSLASHSEDYGYTF TGCGCCAGCAGCTTGGCCTCGCACAGCGAGGACTATGGCTACACCTTC
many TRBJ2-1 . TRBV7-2 CASSGTDYNEQFF TGTGCCAGCAGCGGGACGGACTACAATGAGCAGTTCTTC
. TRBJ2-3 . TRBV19 CASSSARSSTDTQYF TGTGCCAGTAGCTCGGCTAGATCTAGCACAGATACGCAGTATTTT
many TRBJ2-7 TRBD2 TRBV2 CASRRLAGGPKYEQYF TGTGCCAGCAGGAGACTAGCGGGAGGGCCGAAGTACGAGCAGTACTTC
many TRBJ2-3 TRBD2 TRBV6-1 CASPLAGGTATDTQYF TGTGCCAGCCCTTTAGCGGGAGGAACGGCTACAGATACGCAGTATTTT
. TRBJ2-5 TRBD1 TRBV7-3 CASGLTWTGWETQYF TGTGCCAGCGGCTTAACCTGGACAGGGTGGGAGACCCAGTACTTC
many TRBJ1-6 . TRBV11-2 CASSLHRVWNSPLHF TGTGCCAGCAGCCTTCACAGGGTATGGAATTCACCCCTCCACTTT
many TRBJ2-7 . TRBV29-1 CSVVLSRGRGAYEQYF TGCAGCGTTGTTCTTAGTAGGGGGAGAGGCGCCTACGAGCAGTACTTC
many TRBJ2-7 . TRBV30 CAWTGDRDGNYEQYF TGTGCCTGGACGGGCGACCGGGACGGTAACTACGAGCAGTACTTC
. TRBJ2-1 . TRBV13 CASSSPSAGKSYNEQFF TGTGCCAGCAGCTCCCCCTCGGCAGGAAAATCCTACAATGAGCAGTTCTTC
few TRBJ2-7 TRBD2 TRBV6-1 CASMTSGSPSYEQYF TGTGCCAGCATGACTAGCGGGAGTCCCTCCTACGAGCAGTACTTC
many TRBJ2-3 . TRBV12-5 CASGPTPDTQYF TGTGCTAGTGGCCCAACCCCAGATACGCAGTATTTT
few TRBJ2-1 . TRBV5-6 CASSLTIRQFF TGTGCCAGCAGCTTGACTATCAGGCAGTTCTTC
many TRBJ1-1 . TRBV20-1 CSAMDILYTEAFF TGCAGTGCCATGGACATATTGTACACTGAAGCTTTCTTT
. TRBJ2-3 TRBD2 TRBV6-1 CASIKGLAGGSTDTQYF TGTGCCAGCATCAAGGGACTAGCGGGAGGAAGCACAGATACGCAGTATTTT
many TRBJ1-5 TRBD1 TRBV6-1 CASSLWDRGNQPQHF TGTGCCAGCAGTCTTTGGGACAGGGGCAATCAGCCCCAGCATTTT
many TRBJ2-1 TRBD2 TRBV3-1 CASSLSPAGGNNEQFF TGTGCCAGCAGCCTTTCCCCAGCGGGAGGGAACAATGAGCAGTTCTTC
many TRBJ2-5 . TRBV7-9 CASSFGVIAQLEETQYF TGTGCCAGCAGCTTTGGGGTCATCGCACAATTAGAAGAGACCCAGTACTTC
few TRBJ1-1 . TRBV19 CASRGGGIEAFF TGTGCCAGTCGGGGAGGGGGTATCGAAGCTTTCTTT
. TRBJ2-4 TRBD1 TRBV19 CASSRKTVQGAESFTKNIQYF TGTGCCAGTAGCCGCAAGACGGTTCAGGGGGCCGAGAGTTTTACCAAAAACATTCAGTACTTC
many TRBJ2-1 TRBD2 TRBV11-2 CASSSRDLAGAYNEQFF TGTGCCAGCAGCTCAAGGGACCTAGCGGGAGCCTACAATGAGCAGTTCTTC